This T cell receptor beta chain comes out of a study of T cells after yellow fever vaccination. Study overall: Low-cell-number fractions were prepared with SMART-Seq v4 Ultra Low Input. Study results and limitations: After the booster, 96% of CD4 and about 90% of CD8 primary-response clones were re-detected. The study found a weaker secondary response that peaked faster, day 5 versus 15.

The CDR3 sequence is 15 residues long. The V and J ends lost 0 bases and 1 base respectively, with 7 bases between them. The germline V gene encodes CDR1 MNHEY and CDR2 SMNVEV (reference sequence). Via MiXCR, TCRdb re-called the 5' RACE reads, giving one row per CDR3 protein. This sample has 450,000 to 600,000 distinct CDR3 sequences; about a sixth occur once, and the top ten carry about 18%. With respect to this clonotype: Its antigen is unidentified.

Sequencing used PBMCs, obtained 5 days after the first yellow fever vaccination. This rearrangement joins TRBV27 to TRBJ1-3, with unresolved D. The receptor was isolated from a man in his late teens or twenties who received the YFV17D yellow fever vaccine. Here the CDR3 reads CASSLSRGSGNTIYF. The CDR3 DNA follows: TGTGCCAGCAGTTTATCGCGGGGATCTGGAAACACCATATATTTT.